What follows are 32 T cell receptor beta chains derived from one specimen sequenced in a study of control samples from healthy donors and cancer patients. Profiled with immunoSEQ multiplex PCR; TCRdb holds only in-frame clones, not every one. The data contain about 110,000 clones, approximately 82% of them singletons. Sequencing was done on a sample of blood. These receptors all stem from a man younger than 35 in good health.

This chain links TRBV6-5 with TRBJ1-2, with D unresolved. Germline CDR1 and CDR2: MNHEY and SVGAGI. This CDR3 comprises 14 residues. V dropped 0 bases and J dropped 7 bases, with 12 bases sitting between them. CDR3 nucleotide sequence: TGTGCCAGCAGTTACTCGAGCCGGGTGGCTGGCTACACCTTC. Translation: CASSYSSRVAGYTF.

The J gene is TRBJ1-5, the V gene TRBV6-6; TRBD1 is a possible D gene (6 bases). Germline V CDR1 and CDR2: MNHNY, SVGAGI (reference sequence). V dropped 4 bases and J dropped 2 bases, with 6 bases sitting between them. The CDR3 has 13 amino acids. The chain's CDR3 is CASSSGGNQPQHF. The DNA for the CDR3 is TGTGCCAGCAGTTCAGGGGGCAATCAGCCCCAGCATTTT.

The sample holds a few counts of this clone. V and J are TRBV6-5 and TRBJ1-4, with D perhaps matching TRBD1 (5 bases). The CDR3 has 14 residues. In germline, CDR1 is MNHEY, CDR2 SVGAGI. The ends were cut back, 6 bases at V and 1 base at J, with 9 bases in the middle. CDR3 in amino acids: CASRNRLTNEKLFF. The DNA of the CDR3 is TGTGCCAGCAGGAACAGGTTAACTAATGAAAAACTGTTTTTT.

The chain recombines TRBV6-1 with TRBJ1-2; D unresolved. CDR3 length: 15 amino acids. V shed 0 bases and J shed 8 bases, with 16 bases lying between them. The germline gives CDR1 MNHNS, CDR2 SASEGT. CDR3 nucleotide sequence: TGTGCCAGCAGTGAAGCGGAATTCGGACTTGGGGGCTACACCTTC. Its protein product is CASSEAEFGLGGYTF.

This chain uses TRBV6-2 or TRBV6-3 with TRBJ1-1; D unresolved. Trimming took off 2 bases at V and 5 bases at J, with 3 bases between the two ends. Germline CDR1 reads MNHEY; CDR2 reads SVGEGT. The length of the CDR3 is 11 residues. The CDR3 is CASSYGTEAFF. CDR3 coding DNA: TGTGCCAGCAGTTACGGGACTGAAGCTTTCTTT.

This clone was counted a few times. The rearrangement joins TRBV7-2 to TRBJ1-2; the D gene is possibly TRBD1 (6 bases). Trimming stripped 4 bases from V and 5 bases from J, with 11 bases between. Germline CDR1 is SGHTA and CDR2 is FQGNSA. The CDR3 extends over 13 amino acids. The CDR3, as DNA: TGTGCCAGCAGCTATAGACAGGAATATGGCTACACCTTC. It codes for CASSYRQEYGYTF.

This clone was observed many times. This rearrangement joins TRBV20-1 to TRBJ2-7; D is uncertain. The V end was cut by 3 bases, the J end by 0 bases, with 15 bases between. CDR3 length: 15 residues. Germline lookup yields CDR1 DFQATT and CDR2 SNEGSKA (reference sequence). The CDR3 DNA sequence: TGCAGTGCTAGTAGCACCGGCACATCCTCCTACGAGCAGTACTTC. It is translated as CSASSTGTSSYEQYF.

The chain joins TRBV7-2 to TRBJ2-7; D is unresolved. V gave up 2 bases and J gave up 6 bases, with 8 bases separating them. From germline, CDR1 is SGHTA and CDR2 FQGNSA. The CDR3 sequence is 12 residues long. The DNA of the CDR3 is TGTGCCAGCAGCTTACTGGGCCTCGAGCAGTACTTC. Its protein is CASSLLGLEQYF. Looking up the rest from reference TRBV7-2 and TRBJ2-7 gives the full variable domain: GAGVSQSPSNKVTEKGKDVELRCDPISGHTALYWYRQSLGQGLEFLIYFQGNSAPDKSGLPSDRFSAERTGGSVSTLTIQRTQQEDSAVYLCASSLLGLEQYFGPGTRLTVT.

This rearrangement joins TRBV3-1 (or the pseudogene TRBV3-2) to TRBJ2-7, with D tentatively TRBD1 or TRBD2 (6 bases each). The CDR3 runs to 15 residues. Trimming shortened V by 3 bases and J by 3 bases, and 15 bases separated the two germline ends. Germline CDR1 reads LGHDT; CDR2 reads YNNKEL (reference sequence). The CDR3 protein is CASSHSSGGLYEQYV. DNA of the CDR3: TGTGCCAGCAGCCACTCCTCCGGGGGCCTCTACGAGCAGTACGTC.

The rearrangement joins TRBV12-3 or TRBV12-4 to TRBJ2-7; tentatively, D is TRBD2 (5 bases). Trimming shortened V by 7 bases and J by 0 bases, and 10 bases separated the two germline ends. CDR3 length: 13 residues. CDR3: CASKRGSSYEQYF. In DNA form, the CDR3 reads TGTGCCAGCAAACGGGGAAGCTCCTACGAGCAGTACTTC.

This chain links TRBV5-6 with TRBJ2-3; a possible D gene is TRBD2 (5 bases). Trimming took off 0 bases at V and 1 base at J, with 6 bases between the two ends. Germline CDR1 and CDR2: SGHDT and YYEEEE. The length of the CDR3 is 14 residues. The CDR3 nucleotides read TGTGCCAGCAGCTTGGGGCGGGGCACAGATACGCAGTATTTT. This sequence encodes CASSLGRGTDTQYF.

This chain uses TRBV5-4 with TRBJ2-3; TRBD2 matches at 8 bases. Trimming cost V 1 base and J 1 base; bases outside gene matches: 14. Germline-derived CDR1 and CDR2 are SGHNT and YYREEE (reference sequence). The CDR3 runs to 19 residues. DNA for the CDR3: TGTGCCAGCAGCTTGCCCGGGGTAGCGGGGAGGTCGGGCACAGATACGCAGTATTTT. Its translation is CASSLPGVAGRSGTDTQYF. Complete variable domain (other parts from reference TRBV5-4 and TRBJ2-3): ETGVTQSPTHLIKTRGQQVTLRCSSQSGHNTVSWYQQALGQGPQFIFQYYREEENGRGNFPPRFSGLQFPNYSSELNVNALELDDSALYLCASSLPGVAGRSGTDTQYFGPGTRLTVL.

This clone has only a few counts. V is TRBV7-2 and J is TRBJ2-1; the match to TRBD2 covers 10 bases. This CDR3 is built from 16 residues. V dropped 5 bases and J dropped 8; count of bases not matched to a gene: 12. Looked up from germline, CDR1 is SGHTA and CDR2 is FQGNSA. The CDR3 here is CASSLRTSGVWDEQFF. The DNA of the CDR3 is TGTGCCAGCAGCCTAAGAACTAGCGGGGTTTGGGATGAGCAGTTCTTC.

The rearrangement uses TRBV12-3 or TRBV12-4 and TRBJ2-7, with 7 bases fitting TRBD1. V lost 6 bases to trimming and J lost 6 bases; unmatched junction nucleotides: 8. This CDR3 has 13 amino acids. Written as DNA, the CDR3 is TGTGCCAGCAGCCCACCAGGGGGACGCGAGCAGTACTTC. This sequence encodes CASSPPGGREQYF.

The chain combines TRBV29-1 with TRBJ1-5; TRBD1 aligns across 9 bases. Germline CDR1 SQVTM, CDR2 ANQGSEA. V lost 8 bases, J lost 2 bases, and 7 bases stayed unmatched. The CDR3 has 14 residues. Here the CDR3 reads CSFPGQGGNQPQHF. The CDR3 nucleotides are TGCAGCTTCCCGGGACAGGGAGGCAATCAGCCCCAGCATTTT.

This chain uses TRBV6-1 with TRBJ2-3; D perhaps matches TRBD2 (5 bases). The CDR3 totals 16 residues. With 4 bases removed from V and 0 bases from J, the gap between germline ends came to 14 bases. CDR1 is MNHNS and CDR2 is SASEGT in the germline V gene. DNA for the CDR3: TGTGCCAGCAGTGCCGAAAGAGGGTATAGCACAGATACGCAGTATTTT. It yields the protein CASSAERGYSTDTQYF.

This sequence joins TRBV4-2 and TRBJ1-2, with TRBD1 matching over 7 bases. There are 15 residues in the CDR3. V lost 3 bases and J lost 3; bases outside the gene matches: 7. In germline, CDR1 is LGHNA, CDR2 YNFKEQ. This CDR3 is CASSQRQGHHYGYTF. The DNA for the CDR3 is TGTGCCAGCAGCCAGAGACAGGGCCATCACTATGGCTACACCTTC.

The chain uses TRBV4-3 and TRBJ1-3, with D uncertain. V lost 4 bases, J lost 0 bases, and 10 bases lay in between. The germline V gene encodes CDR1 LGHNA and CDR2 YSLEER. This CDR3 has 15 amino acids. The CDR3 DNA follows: TGCGCCAGCAGCCGAAATGAGGGCTCTGGAAACACCATATATTTT. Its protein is CASSRNEGSGNTIYF.

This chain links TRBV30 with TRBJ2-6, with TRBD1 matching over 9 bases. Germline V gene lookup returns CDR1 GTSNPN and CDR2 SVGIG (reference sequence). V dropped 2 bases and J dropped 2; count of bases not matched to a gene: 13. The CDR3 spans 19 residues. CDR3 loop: CAWSYTGGGSVTGANVLTF. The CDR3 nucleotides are TGTGCCTGGAGTTACACAGGGGGCGGGTCAGTAACTGGGGCCAACGTCCTGACTTTC.

The CDR3 region has the DNA TGTGCCAGCAGTTACTTTGCGGGGGGGGGCAATGAGCAGTTCTTC. It yields the protein CASSYFAGGGNEQFF. The chain carries TRBV6-6 and TRBJ2-1; TRBD2 matches 9 bases. V was pared by 1 base and J by 6 bases, with 4 bases of the junction left unmatched. Germline V gene sequence: CDR1 MNHNY, CDR2 SVGAGI (reference sequence). This CDR3 comprises 15 residues.

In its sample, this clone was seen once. The CDR3 spells CASTPGTGISYEQYV. CDR3 DNA sequence: TGTGCCAGCACCCCCGGGACAGGGATCTCCTACGAGCAGTACGTC. The chain is built from TRBV6-6 and TRBJ2-7; 9 bases are a match to TRBD1. This CDR3 contains 15 residues. Trimming removed 7 bases from V and 0 bases from J; junction bases left unmatched: 7. Germline-derived CDR1 and CDR2 are MNHNY and SVGAGI (reference sequence).

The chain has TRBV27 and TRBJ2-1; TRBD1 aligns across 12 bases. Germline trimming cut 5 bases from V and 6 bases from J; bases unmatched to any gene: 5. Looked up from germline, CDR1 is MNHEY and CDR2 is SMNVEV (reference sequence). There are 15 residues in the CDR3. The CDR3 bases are TGTGCCAGCAGTCTTGGGACAGGGGGCACCAATGAGCAGTTCTTC. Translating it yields CASSLGTGGTNEQFF.

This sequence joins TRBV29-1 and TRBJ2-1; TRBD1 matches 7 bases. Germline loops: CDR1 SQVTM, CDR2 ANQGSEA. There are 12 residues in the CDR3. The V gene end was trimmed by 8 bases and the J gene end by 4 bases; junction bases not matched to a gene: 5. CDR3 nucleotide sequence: TGCAGCACAGGGGAACTTTACAATGAGCAGTTCTTC. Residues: CSTGELYNEQFF.

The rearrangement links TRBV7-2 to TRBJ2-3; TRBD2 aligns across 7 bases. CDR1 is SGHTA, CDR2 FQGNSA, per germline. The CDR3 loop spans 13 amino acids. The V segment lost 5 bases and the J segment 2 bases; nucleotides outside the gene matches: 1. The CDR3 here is CASSRDYTDTQYF. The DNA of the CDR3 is TGTGCCAGCAGCCGGGACTACACAGATACGCAGTATTTT.

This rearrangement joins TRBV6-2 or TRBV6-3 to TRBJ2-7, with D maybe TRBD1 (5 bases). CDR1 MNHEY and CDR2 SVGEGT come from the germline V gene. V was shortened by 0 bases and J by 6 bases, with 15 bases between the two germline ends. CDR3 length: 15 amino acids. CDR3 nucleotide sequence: TGTGCCAGCAGTTACTCCATGGGGCCCAGGTCCGAGCAGTACTTC. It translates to CASSYSMGPRSEQYF.

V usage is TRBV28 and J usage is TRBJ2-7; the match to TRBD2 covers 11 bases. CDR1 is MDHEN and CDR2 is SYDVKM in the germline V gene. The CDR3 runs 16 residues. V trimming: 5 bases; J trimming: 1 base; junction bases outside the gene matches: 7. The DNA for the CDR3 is TGTGCCAGCAGTGTGGCTAGCGGGGGGAAATCCTACGAGCAGTACTTC. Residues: CASSVASGGKSYEQYF.

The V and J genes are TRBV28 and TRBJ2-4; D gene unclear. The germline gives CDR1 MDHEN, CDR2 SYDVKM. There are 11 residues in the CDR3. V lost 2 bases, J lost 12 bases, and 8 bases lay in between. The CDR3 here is CASSLKWAQYF. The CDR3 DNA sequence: TGTGCCAGCAGTTTAAAATGGGCTCAGTACTTC.

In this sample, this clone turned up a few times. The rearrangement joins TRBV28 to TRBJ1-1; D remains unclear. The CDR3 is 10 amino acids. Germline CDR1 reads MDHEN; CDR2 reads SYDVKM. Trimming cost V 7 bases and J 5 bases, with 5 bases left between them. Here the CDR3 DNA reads TGTGCCAGCATGAGAACTGAAGCTTTCTTT. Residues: CASMRTEAFF.

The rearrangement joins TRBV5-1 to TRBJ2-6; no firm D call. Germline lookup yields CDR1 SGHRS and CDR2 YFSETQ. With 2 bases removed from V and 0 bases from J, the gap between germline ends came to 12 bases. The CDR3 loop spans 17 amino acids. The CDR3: CASSLRTGHSGANVLTF. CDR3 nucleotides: TGCGCCAGCAGCTTAAGGACGGGCCACTCTGGGGCCAACGTCCTGACTTTC.

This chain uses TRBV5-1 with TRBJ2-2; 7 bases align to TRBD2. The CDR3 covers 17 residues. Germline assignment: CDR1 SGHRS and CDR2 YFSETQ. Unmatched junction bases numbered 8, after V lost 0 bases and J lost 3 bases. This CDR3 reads CASSLEGASGYTGELFF. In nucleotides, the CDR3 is TGCGCCAGCAGCTTGGAAGGGGCTAGCGGTTACACCGGGGAGCTGTTTTTT.

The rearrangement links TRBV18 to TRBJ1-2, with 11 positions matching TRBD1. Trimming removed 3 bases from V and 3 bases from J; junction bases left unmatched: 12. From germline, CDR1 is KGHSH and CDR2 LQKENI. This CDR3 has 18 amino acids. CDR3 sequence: CASSPRTGGGRLDYGYTF. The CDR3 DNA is TGTGCCAGCTCACCGAGGACAGGGGGCGGCCGGCTAGACTATGGCTACACCTTC.

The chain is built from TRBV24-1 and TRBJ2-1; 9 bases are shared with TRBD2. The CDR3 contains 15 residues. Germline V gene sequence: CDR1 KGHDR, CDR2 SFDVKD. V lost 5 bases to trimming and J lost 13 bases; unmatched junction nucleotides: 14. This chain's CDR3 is CATSGDGTSIVDQFF. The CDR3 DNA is TGTGCCACCAGTGGGGACGGGACTAGCATTGTAGACCAGTTCTTC.